A selection of T cell receptor beta chains follows, all from one sample in a study of graft-versus-host responses after intestinal transplantation. These receptors are not linked to any known antigen. Measured with immunoSEQ multiplex PCR; TCRdb has only the in-frame clones, and not every one. The sample includes around 97,000 clones, more than 85% of them seen just once. The source was unstimulated CD8+ T cells sorted from spleen or lymph node cells, collected before intestinal transplant. These receptors were obtained from a human donor who received an intestinal transplant. Both conserved end residues are part of each CDR3. Fields, in order: clone size, D gene, V gene, J gene, CDR3 length, CDR3 protein, CDR3 DNA. The D gene is left open where the match is weak. The size entry is marked missing in some rows and otherwise reads once, few, many or a size class.

.,.,TRBV7-2,TRBJ1-1,14,CASSLAGQGTEAFF,TGTGCCAGCAGCTTAGCGGGGCAGGGCACTGAAGCTTTCTTT
few,TRBD2,TRBV10-3,TRBJ2-3,15,CAISEPSGSTDTQYF,TGTGCCATCAGTGAGCCTAGCGGGAGCACAGATACGCAGTATTTT
few,.,TRBV29-1,TRBJ1-1,13,CSVEAGMNTEAFF,TGCAGCGTTGAAGCAGGGATGAACACTGAAGCTTTCTTT
.,.,TRBV5-4,TRBJ1-1,14,CASSLFGEMTEAFF,TGTGCCAGCAGCCTCTTCGGAGAGATGACTGAAGCTTTCTTT
.,.,TRBV7-2,TRBJ2-2,11,CAIPRSGELFF,TGTGCCATCCCGCGGTCCGGGGAGCTGTTTTTT
.,.,TRBV11-2,TRBJ2-7,15,CASSLDLGHLYEQYF,TGTGCCAGCAGCTTAGATCTTGGACACCTCTACGAGCAGTACTTC
.,TRBD1,TRBV13,TRBJ2-3,16,CASSFDGQGSTDTQYF,TGTGCCAGCAGCTTCGACGGACAGGGGAGCACAGATACGCAGTATTTT
.,.,TRBV9,TRBJ2-3,14,CASSVSGSTDTQYF,TGTGCCAGCAGCGTAAGCGGGAGCACAGATACGCAGTATTTT
.,.,TRBV7-6,TRBJ2-5,17,CASSLASPDYLSETQYF,TGTGCCAGCAGCTTAGCCAGTCCGGACTACCTCTCGGAGACCCAGTACTTC
.,.,TRBV4-1,TRBJ2-3,15,CASRLRLGTSDTQYF,TGCGCCAGCAGGCTCAGATTGGGGACATCAGATACGCAGTATTTT
.,.,TRBV11-2,TRBJ2-1,13,CASSTDPINEQFF,TGTGCCAGCAGCACGGACCCTATTAATGAGCAGTTCTTC
.,.,TRBV6-6,TRBJ2-7,15,CASQGGWWGLHEQYF,TGTGCCAGCCAAGGTGGATGGTGGGGCCTCCACGAGCAGTACTTC
.,.,TRBV5-1,TRBJ2-1,16,CASSWTGVSSYNEQFF,TGCGCCAGCAGCTGGACGGGGGTTAGCTCCTACAATGAGCAGTTCTTC
.,.,TRBV4-1,TRBJ2-3,17,CASSLPWLGGAADTQYF,TGCGCCAGCAGCCTCCCCTGGTTGGGGGGAGCGGCAGATACGCAGTATTTT
.,.,TRBV30,TRBJ1-1,12,CAWTGHQGTSFF,TGTGCCTGGACTGGGCACCAGGGAACTTCTTTCTTT
.,.,TRBV11-2,TRBJ2-7,11,CASSLIYEQYF,TGTGCCAGCAGCTTAATCTACGAGCAGTACTTC
.,.,TRBV9,TRBJ2-5,16,CASSVATGAAQETQYF,TGTGCCAGCAGCGTAGCTACAGGAGCGGCTCAAGAGACCCAGTACTTC
once,.,TRBV19,TRBJ1-1,14,CASSIGTGVTEAFF,TGTGCCAGTAGTATAGGTACGGGGGTCACTGAAGCTTTCTTT
.,.,TRBV27,TRBJ1-2,12,CASSSEGYGYTF,TGTGCCAGCAGTTCGGAAGGCTATGGCTACACCTTC
.,.,TRBV15,TRBJ1-6,16,CATSRVREPYNSPLHF,TGTGCCACCAGCAGAGTCAGAGAACCGTATAATTCACCCCTCCACTTT
.,.,TRBV2,TRBJ2-5,12,CASKGGKETQYF,TGTGCCAGCAAGGGGGGGAAAGAGACCCAGTACTTC
.,.,TRBV6-4,TRBJ1-4,15,CASSDGAATNEKLFF,TGTGCCAGCAGTGACGGGGCTGCAACTAATGAAAAACTGTTTTTT
.,.,TRBV19,TRBJ1-1,13,CASSDIPDTEAFF,TGTGCCAGTAGTGACATTCCGGACACTGAAGCTTTCTTT
.,.,TRBV4-1,TRBJ1-4,12,CASSQDHEKLFF,TGCGCCAGCAGCCAAGATCATGAAAAACTGTTTTTT
once,.,TRBV19,TRBJ1-2,14,CASSHRGGAEGYTF,TGTGCCAGTTCCCATAGGGGGGGAGCGGAAGGCTACACCTTC
.,.,TRBV7-9,TRBJ1-5,15,CASSDGFTSNQPQHF,TGTGCCAGCAGCGACGGGTTCACAAGCAATCAGCCCCAGCATTTT
few,.,TRBV19,TRBJ2-7,13,CASSITGTYEQYF,TGTGCCAGTAGTATAACAGGGACCTACGAGCAGTACTTC
.,TRBD2,TRBV7-6,TRBJ2-1,15,CASSPVAGGANEQFF,TGTGCCAGCAGCCCAGTAGCGGGGGGGGCCAATGAGCAGTTCTTC
.,.,TRBV10-3,TRBJ2-1,11,CAISDPREQFF,TGTGCCATCAGTGACCCTAGAGAGCAGTTCTTC
.,.,TRBV10-3,TRBJ1-2,15,CAISDDSLANYGYTF,TGTGCCATCAGCGATGACAGCTTAGCTAACTATGGCTACACCTTC
.,TRBD2,TRBV29-1,TRBJ2-7,16,CSVEVASGVVPYEQYF,TGCAGCGTTGAGGTAGCTAGCGGGGTCGTTCCCTACGAGCAGTACTTC
.,TRBD1,TRBV6-5,TRBJ1-2,15,CASSYSGQGIYGYTF,TGTGCCAGCAGTTACTCCGGACAGGGCATCTATGGCTACACCTTC
.,.,TRBV7-9,TRBJ1-4,15,CASSFQQGANEKLFF,TGTGCCAGCAGCTTCCAACAGGGTGCTAATGAAAAACTGTTTTTT
.,.,TRBV6-6,TRBJ1-4,14,CASSYSRPGEKLFF,TGTGCCAGCAGTTACTCGAGGCCGGGGGAAAAACTGTTTTTT
.,TRBD2,TRBV19,TRBJ2-1,15,CASSIGGGAYNEQFF,TGTGCCAGTAGTATCGGCGGGGGGGCCTACAATGAGCAGTTCTTC
.,.,TRBV4-1,TRBJ1-3,13,CASSQELGYTIYF,TGCGCCAGCAGCCAGGAACTTGGCTACACCATATATTTT
.,.,TRBV7-6,TRBJ2-2,13,CASSRGPGGELFF,TGTGCCAGCAGCAGAGGGCCTGGAGGGGAGCTGTTTTTT
.,.,TRBV7-9,TRBJ1-1,17,CASSSFDSGYSHTEAFF,TGTGCCAGCAGCTCCTTTGACTCGGGATACAGCCACACTGAAGCTTTCTTT
.,.,TRBV27,TRBJ2-1,15,CASSSFGGGFNEQFF,TGTGCCAGCAGTTCTTTCGGCGGAGGGTTCAATGAGCAGTTCTTC
.,.,TRBV6-5,TRBJ1-4,14,CASSYSGVPEKLFF,TGTGCCAGCAGTTACTCGGGGGTTCCGGAAAAACTGTTTTTT
.,.,TRBV5-1,TRBJ2-1,15,CASSLGTNSYNEQFF,TGCGCCAGCAGCTTGGGGACCAACTCCTACAATGAGCAGTTCTTC
.,TRBD1,TRBV6-1,TRBJ2-1,18,CASSEAPDGTGGYDEQFF,TGTGCCAGCAGTGAAGCGCCGGACGGGACAGGGGGTTACGATGAGCAGTTCTTC
few,.,TRBV7-9,TRBJ1-1,13,CASTAGPGTEAFF,TGTGCCAGCACGGCGGGCCCGGGGACTGAAGCTTTCTTT
.,TRBD1,TRBV2,TRBJ1-4,20,CASSFPQGPNAPATNEKLFF,TGTGCCAGCAGTTTCCCACAGGGGCCCAATGCTCCTGCAACTAATGAAAAACTGTTTTTT
.,.,TRBV6-6,TRBJ1-1,15,CASSINGGANTEAFF,TGTGCCAGCAGCATAAATGGGGGCGCGAACACTGAAGCTTTCTTT
.,.,TRBV7-6,TRBJ2-1,15,CASSLIQGFYNEQFF,TGTGCCAGCAGCTTGATACAGGGTTTCTACAATGAGCAGTTCTTC
.,.,TRBV27,TRBJ2-7,14,CATGVGTGLGEQYF,TGTGCCACCGGAGTTGGGACCGGCCTAGGCGAGCAGTACTTC
.,TRBD1,TRBV5-8,TRBJ2-2,15,CASSLGQGETGELFF,TGTGCCAGCAGCTTGGGGCAGGGGGAGACCGGGGAGCTGTTTTTT